Reported below is one T cell receptor (beta chain). The data were taken from a study of control samples from healthy donors and cancer patients. Trimming took 1 base from V and 7 from J, leaving 10 bases between them. CDR3 size: 13 residues. CDR1 and CDR2 (germline): SEHNR, FQNEAQ (reference sequence). TCRdb's copy holds only in-frame clones and misses some; the assay was immunoSEQ multiplex PCR. The repertoire holds about 120,000 clones, with around 90% as singletons. Source material: blood. The clonotype comes from a woman aged 70-85 years in good health. This chain joins TRBV7-9 and TRBJ1-1; D is perhaps TRBD1 (5 bases). The CDR3 region is CASSLGGADEAFF. In nucleotides, the CDR3 is TGTGCCAGCAGCTTAGGAGGGGCAGATGAAGCTTTCTTT.